This record looks at one TCR beta chain sequence and its context. Trimming left V 4 bases short and J 5 bases short, with 12 bases between. Germline-derived CDR1 and CDR2 are MGHDK and SYGVNS. The CDR3 totals 13 residues. Unique molecular identifiers featured in how the TCRbeta library was prepared. TCRdb recomputed calls from the PCR reads with MiXCR, one row per CDR3 protein. Of approximately 510,000 distinct CDR3 sequences in the sample, about a sixth were seen once. The data are from a study of T-cell reconstitution after alpha-beta-depleted transplantation in children. The specimen comprised PBMCs from the stem cell graft donor, sampled from the stem cell graft. This clonotype originated in a human donor who donated a stem cell graft to a child with acute lymphoblastic leukemia. This chain links TRBV25-1 with TRBJ2-7; D is uncertain. Here the CDR3 reads CASSGRSGHEQYF. The CDR3 DNA reads TGTGCCAGCAGTGGCAGGTCGGGCCACGAGCAGTACTTC.